The 26 T cell receptor beta chains below were found in one sample sequenced in a study of T cell changes during pregnancy in multiple sclerosis. The protocol was immunoSEQ multiplex PCR, while the TCRdb copy is restricted to in-frame clones and leaves out a portion. Among some 110,000 clones listed, 75% to 95% were seen once. Here the sequenced sample was peripheral blood, taken before pregnancy. Every receptor here comes from a female donor with multiple sclerosis, enrolled in a pregnancy study.

The CDR3 here is CARSLGGTETQYF. The CDR3 nucleotides are TGTGCCAGAAGCTTGGGCGGGACAGAGACCCAGTACTTC. The V call is TRBV5-3, the J call TRBJ2-5, with D possibly matching TRBD2 (6 bases). TRBV5-3 is an ORF, and what it does is uncertain. The CDR3 contains 13 residues. V lost 0 bases and J lost 4, with 7 bases in between.

This clone occurred once. The gene calls are TRBV18 and TRBJ2-1; D is ambiguous. The CDR3 covers 15 residues. CDR1 and CDR2 from the germline V gene are KGHSH and LQKENI. Trimming shortened V by 8 bases and J by 0 bases, and 14 bases separated the two germline ends. The CDR3: CASAPLLSSYNEQFF. In nucleotides, the CDR3 is TGTGCCAGCGCGCCCCTTCTGAGCTCCTACAATGAGCAGTTCTTC.

V usage is TRBV7-2 and J usage is TRBJ2-7, with a weak D call TRBD1 (5 bases). CDR1 is SGHTA and CDR2 is FQGNSA in the germline V gene. This CDR3 is built from 13 residues. Trimming pared 4 bases from V and 2 bases from J, leaving 9 bases between. In nucleotides, the CDR3 is TGTGCCAGCAGCTCTGACAGTACCTACGAGCAGTACTTC. This encodes CASSSDSTYEQYF.

This sequence joins TRBV28 and TRBJ2-7, with D maybe TRBD1 (6 bases). Germline V gene sequence: CDR1 MDHEN, CDR2 SYDVKM. The CDR3 length is 15 residues. With 4 bases removed from V and 4 bases from J, the gap between germline ends came to 17 bases. CDR3 DNA sequence: TGTGCCAGCAGTTCTCAGGACAGAAACACTTACGAGCAGTACTTC. As protein: CASSSQDRNTYEQYF. Complete variable domain (other parts from reference TRBV28 and TRBJ2-7): DVKVTQSSRYLVKRTGEKVFLECVQDMDHENMFWYRQDPGLGLRLIYFSYDVKMKEKGDIPEGYSVSREKKERFSLILESASTNQTSMYLCASSSQDRNTYEQYFGPGTRLTVT.

The chain has TRBV11-3 and TRBJ2-3, with TRBD2 identical over 11 bases. Germline trimming cut 5 bases from V and 6 bases from J; bases unmatched to any gene: 10. CDR3 length: 16 residues. Germline CDR1 and CDR2: SGHNT and YENEEA. CDR3 nucleotide sequence: TGTGCCAGCAGCCCGGGACTAGCGGAGGGACTCGATACGCAGTATTTT. Residues: CASSPGLAEGLDTQYF. Full variable domain (rest looked up from reference TRBV11-3 and TRBJ2-3): EAGVVQSPRYKIIEKKQPVAFWCNPISGHNTLYWYLQNLGQGPELLIRYENEEAVDDSQLPKDRFSAERLKGVDSTLKIQPAELGDSAVYLCASSPGLAEGLDTQYFGPGTRLTVL.

This chain connects TRBV7-2 to TRBJ1-1, with D perhaps TRBD1 (6 bases). CDR3 length equals 14 residues. Trimming pared 4 bases from V and 6 bases from J, leaving 15 bases between. Germline V gene data show CDR1 as SGHTA and CDR2 as FQGNSA. The CDR3 bases are TGTGCCAGCAGCTCCTACAGGGAAGGCGCTGAAGCTTTCTTT. Amino acids: CASSSYREGAEAFF.

V is TRBV4-1 and J is TRBJ2-2; D perhaps matches TRBD2 (7 bases). The V end was cut by 3 bases, the J end by 1 base, with 21 bases between. Germline CDR1 and CDR2: MGHRA and YSYEKL. The CDR3 is 19 amino acids. CDR3 sequence: CASSHPLKGGELNTGELFF. As DNA, the CDR3 is TGCGCCAGCAGCCACCCCCTAAAGGGGGGGGAACTGAACACCGGGGAGCTGTTTTTT.

The chain combines TRBV27 with TRBJ1-2, with a weak D call TRBD1 (5 bases). Germline values: CDR1 MNHEY, CDR2 SMNVEV (reference sequence). The germline V and J ends were trimmed by 6 bases and 7 bases, with 18 bases remaining between them. CDR3 length: 14 residues. The CDR3 DNA reads TGTGCCAGCAGCATCGACACTAATAGGGGTGGCTACACCTTC. This translates into CASSIDTNRGGYTF.

The CDR3 coding sequence is TGTGCCAGCAGCTCCGGACTAGCGGGAGGGCCGTATATTCTCTTCTTC. This sequence encodes CASSSGLAGGPYILFF. The chain couples TRBV7-2 to TRBJ2-1, with 15 bases aligning to TRBD2. Losses at the gene ends were 4 bases for V and 16 bases for J; bases not matched to a gene: 14. Germline CDR1 SGHTA, CDR2 FQGNSA. This CDR3 region has 16 residues.

The chain employs TRBV7-8 and TRBJ1-1; D is ambiguous. V was clipped by 5 bases and J by 5 bases, with 9 bases between them. Germline V gene sequence: CDR1 SGHVS, CDR2 FQNEAQ. The CDR3 runs to 12 residues. CDR3 coding DNA: TGTGCCAGCAGCAGCGGTATAACTGAAGCTTTCTTT. Its protein is CASSSGITEAFF.

The rearrangement joins TRBV2 to TRBJ2-2; TRBD2 aligns across 8 bases. J lost 5 bases, V lost 7 bases, and 9 bases had no gene match. The V gene's germline CDR1 is SNHLY and CDR2 FYNNEI. The length of the CDR3 is 15 residues. DNA for the CDR3: TGTGCCAGCACTGGGACGGGGGGGCCTACCGGGGAGCTGTTTTTT. It encodes CASTGTGGPTGELFF.

The chain combines TRBV27 with TRBJ1-2; D uncertain. Trimming removed 6 bases at V and 6 bases at J, with 32 bases between. CDR1 and CDR2 (germline): MNHEY, SMNVEV (reference sequence). This CDR3 has 19 residues. The CDR3 spells CASRFSFSGLANLEDGYTF. The DNA of the CDR3 is TGTGCCAGCAGATTTTCATTCAGCGGTCTTGCCAATCTGGAGGATGGCTACACCTTC.

V usage is TRBV6-1 and J usage is TRBJ2-1, with TRBD1 identical over 9 bases. CDR1 is MNHNS and CDR2 is SASEGT in the germline V gene. This CDR3 has 17 residues. J gave up 0 bases and V 4 bases, and 7 bases lay outside the gene matches. The DNA for the CDR3 is TGTGCCAGCAGTGTGCTCGGGGGACAGGGCTCCTACAATGAGCAGTTCTTC. Amino acids: CASSVLGGQGSYNEQFF.

This chain links TRBV6-1 with TRBJ2-2; D is perhaps TRBD2 (6 bases). Germline V CDR1 and CDR2: MNHNS, SASEGT. Trimming shortened V by 2 bases and J by 1 base, and 11 bases separated the two germline ends. CDR3 length: 16 amino acids. The CDR3 is CASSERVGGNTGELFF. CDR3 nucleotides: TGTGCCAGCAGTGAAAGGGTCGGGGGGAACACCGGGGAGCTGTTTTTT.

The CDR3 reads CASSESGWGAYGYTF. The CDR3 DNA is TGTGCCAGCAGTGAATCTGGCTGGGGAGCCTATGGCTACACCTTC. This chain uses TRBV2 with TRBJ1-2, with D unclear. Germline CDR1 SNHLY, CDR2 FYNNEI. This CDR3 comprises 15 residues. The V gene lost 2 bases and the J gene lost 4 bases, with 14 bases spanning the gap.

The chain couples TRBV18 to TRBJ2-3, with unresolved D. The V gene lost 5 bases and the J gene lost 2 bases, with 8 bases spanning the gap. This CDR3 comprises 13 residues. Per the germline V gene, CDR1 is KGHSH and CDR2 is LQKENI. This CDR3 reads CASSVSSTDTQYF. Written as DNA, the CDR3 is TGTGCCAGCTCAGTCAGTTCCACAGATACGCAGTATTTT.

V gene TRBV29-1 combines with J gene TRBJ1-2; 11 positions agree with TRBD1. Germline values: CDR1 SQVTM, CDR2 ANQGSEA. The J segment lost 7 bases and the V segment lost 7 bases, leaving 2 bases of the junction unmatched. This CDR3 spans 11 amino acids. This CDR3 reads CSAGTGGGYTF. The CDR3 DNA sequence: TGCAGCGCCGGGACAGGGGGTGGCTACACCTTC. Full variable domain (rest looked up from reference TRBV29-1 and TRBJ1-2): SAVISQKPSRDICQRGTSLTIQCQVDSQVTMMFWYRQQPGQSLTLIATANQGSEATYESGFVIDKFPISRPNLTFSTLTVSNMSPEDSSIYLCSAGTGGGYTFGSGTRLTVV.

This clone was counted only a few times. The rearrangement links TRBV6-1 to TRBJ2-5, with 11 bases that match TRBD2. This CDR3 has 15 amino acids. The junction had 6 bases not matched to a gene; V was cut back by 7 bases and J by 2 bases. Looked up from germline, CDR1 is MNHNS and CDR2 is SASEGT. This CDR3 is CASKTGTSGQETQYF. CDR3 nucleotide sequence: TGTGCCAGCAAAACGGGGACTAGCGGACAAGAGACCCAGTACTTC.

This clone was counted a few times. The J gene is TRBJ1-2, the V gene TRBV6-6; no definite D call. CDR3 length: 13 residues. In germline, CDR1 is MNHNY, CDR2 SVGAGI (reference sequence). V was trimmed by 6 bases and J by 1 base, leaving 9 bases between them. CDR3 sequence reads: CASRLDINYGYTF. Written as DNA, the CDR3 is TGTGCCAGCAGACTCGACATTAACTATGGCTACACCTTC.

There are a few counts of this clone. This chain connects TRBV28 to TRBJ1-1, with 8 bases that match TRBD1. V gave up 1 base and J gave up 7 bases; unmatched junction bases: 5. Germline V gives CDR1 MDHEN, CDR2 SYDVKM. The CDR3 has 14 residues. The CDR3, as DNA: TGTGCCAGCAGTTTATACCGGGACAGGAGTGAAGCTTTCTTT. This sequence encodes CASSLYRDRSEAFF.

This clone was seen just once. The chain couples TRBV6-5 to TRBJ2-1; D is unclear. The CDR3 sequence is 14 residues long. V lost 0 bases and J 3 bases, leaving 6 bases between the germline ends. Looked up from germline, CDR1 is MNHEY and CDR2 is SVGAGI. The CDR3 reads CASSYSRGYNEQFF. CDR3 sequence (DNA): TGTGCCAGCAGTTACTCCCGCGGCTACAATGAGCAGTTCTTC.

For the CDR3, the DNA is TGTGCCAGCAGCGCGGGACCTAACTACGAGCAGTACTTC. Protein sequence: CASSAGPNYEQYF. V gene TRBV7-6 combines with J gene TRBJ2-7; maybe TRBD2 (6 bases). The CDR3 consists of 13 residues. Germline CDR1 reads SGHVS; CDR2 reads FNYEAQ. Trimming stripped 5 bases from V and 3 bases from J, with 11 bases between.

The chain has TRBV27 and TRBJ2-7; D not certain. CDR1 is MNHEY, CDR2 SMNVEV, per germline (reference sequence). Between the trimmed V and J ends, which lost 3 bases and 6 bases, there was a span of 12 bases. CDR3 length: 13 residues. CDR3 DNA sequence: TGTGCCAGCAGTTTTCCCGGGTCGGGCGAGCAGTACTTC. It yields the protein CASSFPGSGEQYF.

This rearrangement joins TRBV6-5 to TRBJ1-3; 7 bases match TRBD1. Germline CDR1 reads MNHEY; CDR2 reads SVGAGI. The CDR3 consists of 14 residues. V shed 4 bases, J shed 5 bases, and the junction held 5 bases outside the gene matches. CDR3 nucleotides: TGTGCCAGCAGTTCCTGGGACAGCCGAAACACCATATATTTT. It is translated as CASSSWDSRNTIYF.

This chain connects TRBV7-2 to TRBJ2-5; no clear D gene. Per germline, CDR1 SGHTA and CDR2 FQGNSA. The ends were cut back, 1 base at V and 5 bases at J, with 11 bases in the middle. The CDR3 runs 14 residues. The CDR3, as DNA: TGTGCCAGCAGCTTAGATCAGGTGATGGAGACCCAGTACTTC. This sequence encodes CASSLDQVMETQYF.

This clone was observed once. The CDR3 sequence is CASYSVPSVRGYTF. The CDR3 DNA reads TGTGCCAGCTATTCGGTGCCGTCGGTACGTGGCTACACCTTC. This chain uses TRBV2 with TRBJ1-2; D is unclear. The CDR3 length is 14 residues. CDR1 is SNHLY, CDR2 FYNNEI, per germline. Trimming shortened V by 8 bases and J by 7 bases, and 20 bases separated the two germline ends.